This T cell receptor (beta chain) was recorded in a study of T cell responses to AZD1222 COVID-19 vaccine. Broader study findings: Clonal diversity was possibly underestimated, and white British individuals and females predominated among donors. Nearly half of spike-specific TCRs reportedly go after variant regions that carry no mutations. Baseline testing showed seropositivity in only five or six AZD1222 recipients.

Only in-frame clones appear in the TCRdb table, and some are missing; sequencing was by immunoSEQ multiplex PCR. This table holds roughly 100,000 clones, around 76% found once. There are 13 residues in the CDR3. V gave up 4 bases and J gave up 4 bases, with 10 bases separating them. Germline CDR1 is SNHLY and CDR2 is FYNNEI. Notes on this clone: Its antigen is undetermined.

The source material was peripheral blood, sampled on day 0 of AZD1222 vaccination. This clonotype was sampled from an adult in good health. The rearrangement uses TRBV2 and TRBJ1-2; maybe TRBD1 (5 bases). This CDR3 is CASSGQPVYGYTF. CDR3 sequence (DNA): TGTGCCAGCAGTGGACAGCCCGTCTATGGCTACACCTTC.